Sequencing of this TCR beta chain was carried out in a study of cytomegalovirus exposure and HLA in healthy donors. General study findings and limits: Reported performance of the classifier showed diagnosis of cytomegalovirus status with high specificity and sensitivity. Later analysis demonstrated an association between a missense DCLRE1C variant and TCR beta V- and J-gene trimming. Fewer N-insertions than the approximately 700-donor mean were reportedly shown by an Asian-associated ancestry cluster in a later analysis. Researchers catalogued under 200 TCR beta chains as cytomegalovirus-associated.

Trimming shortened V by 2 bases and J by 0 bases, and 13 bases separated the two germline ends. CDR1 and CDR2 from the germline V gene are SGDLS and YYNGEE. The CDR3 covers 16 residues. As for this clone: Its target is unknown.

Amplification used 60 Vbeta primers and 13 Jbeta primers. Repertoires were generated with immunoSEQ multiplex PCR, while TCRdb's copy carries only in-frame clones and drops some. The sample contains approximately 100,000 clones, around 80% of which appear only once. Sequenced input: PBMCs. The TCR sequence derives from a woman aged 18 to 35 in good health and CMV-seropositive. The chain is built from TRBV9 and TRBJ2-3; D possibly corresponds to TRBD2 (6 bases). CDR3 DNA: TGTGCCAGCAGCGTCTTTGCGGGATCAAGCACAGATACGCAGTATTTT. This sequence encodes CASSVFAGSSTDTQYF.